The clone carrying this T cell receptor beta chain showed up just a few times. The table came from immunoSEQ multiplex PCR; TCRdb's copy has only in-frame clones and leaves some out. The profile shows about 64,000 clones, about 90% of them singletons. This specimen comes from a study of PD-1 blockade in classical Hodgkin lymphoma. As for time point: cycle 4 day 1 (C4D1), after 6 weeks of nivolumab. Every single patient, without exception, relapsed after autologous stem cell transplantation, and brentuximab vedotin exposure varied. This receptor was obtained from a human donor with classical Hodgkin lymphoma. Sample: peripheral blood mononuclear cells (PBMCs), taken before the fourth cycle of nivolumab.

CDR3 amino acids: CASSGTGTEAFF. The CDR3 DNA sequence: TGTGCCAGCAGTGGGACAGGCACTGAAGCTTTCTTT. The rearrangement links TRBV2 to TRBJ1-1; 7 bases map to TRBD1. This CDR3 comprises 12 residues. Trimming removed 4 bases from V and 4 bases from J; junction bases left unmatched: 0. Germline V gene lookup returns CDR1 SNHLY and CDR2 FYNNEI.